What follows are 23 T cell receptor beta chains derived from one specimen sequenced in a study of cytomegalovirus exposure and HLA in healthy donors. Both 60 Vbeta primers and 13 Jbeta primers went into the PCR. Sequenced by immunoSEQ multiplex PCR; TCRdb stores in-frame clones only, minus some. The data contain about 150,000 clones, 60% to 85% of them singletons. Sequenced input: PBMCs. All receptors come from a man between 40 and 49 years old in good health and CMV-seropositive.

J is TRBJ1-1 and V is TRBV27, with D possibly TRBD1 on 5 matching bases. The germline V gene encodes CDR1 MNHEY and CDR2 SMNVEV (reference sequence). V was pared by 1 base and J by 1 base, with 7 bases between. The CDR3 has 14 residues. CDR3 loop: CASSLYRRNTEAFF. As DNA, the CDR3 is TGTGCCAGCAGTTTATACAGGCGGAACACTGAAGCTTTCTTT.

This rearrangement joins TRBV5-1 to TRBJ1-2, with 7 bases lining up with TRBD1. The CDR3 is 16 amino acids. The J segment lost 1 base and the V segment lost 3 bases, leaving 9 bases of the junction unmatched. Germline CDR1 and CDR2: SGHRS and YFSETQ. Here the CDR3 DNA reads TGCGCCAGCAGCTCAAATCCGGGACAGCTTAACTATGGCTACACCTTC. It translates to CASSSNPGQLNYGYTF.

The chain combines TRBV4-1 with TRBJ1-3; D is unresolved. Germline loops: CDR1 MGHRA, CDR2 YSYEKL. The V and J ends lost 0 bases and 4 bases respectively, with 16 bases between them. CDR3 length equals 17 residues. CDR3 protein: CASSQDHPPRTGNTIYF. As DNA, the CDR3 is TGCGCCAGCAGCCAAGATCACCCACCTAGAACGGGAAACACCATATATTTT.

This rearrangement joins TRBV6-4 to TRBJ2-7; 11 bases map to TRBD2. The V gene's germline CDR1 is MRHNA and CDR2 SNTAGT. This CDR3 comprises 15 residues. With 7 bases clipped from V and 2 bases from J, the junction kept 7 bases outside the gene matches. As DNA, the CDR3 is TGTGCCAGCACCTCCGGGACTAGCGGAACCTACGAGCAGTACTTC. This sequence encodes CASTSGTSGTYEQYF.

The chain has TRBV9 and TRBJ2-2, with D perhaps TRBD2 (5 bases). CDR1 and CDR2 from the germline V gene are SGDLS and YYNGEE. This CDR3 has 14 amino acids. Trimming took off 5 bases at V and 1 base at J, with 9 bases between the two ends. The CDR3, as DNA: TGTGCCAGCAGAGTCGGGGAGAACACCGGGGAGCTGTTTTTT. As protein: CASRVGENTGELFF.

This clone has a handful of counts. The chain is built from TRBV7-2 and TRBJ2-3; D is uncertain. Trimming removed 5 bases at V and 2 bases at J, with 5 bases between. The CDR3 is made up of 12 amino acids. The germline V gene encodes CDR1 SGHTA and CDR2 FQGNSA. The CDR3 reads CASSPNTDTQYF. The CDR3 DNA reads as TGTGCCAGCAGCCCCAACACAGATACGCAGTATTTT.

A word on this clone: One junction end disagrees with the germline gene, perhaps due to a read error. The CDR3 spells CASSEERESTIF. The CDR3 bases are TGTGCCAGCAGTGAAGAACGGGAATCGACGATTTTT. J is TRBJ1-1 and V is TRBV6-1, with D uncertain. Germline V lookup: CDR1 MNHNS, CDR2 SASEGT. The CDR3 consists of 12 residues.

This chain uses TRBV4-1 with TRBJ1-4; 9 positions match TRBD1. CDR1 and CDR2 from the germline V gene are MGHRA and YSYEKL. V trimming: 5 bases; J trimming: 6 bases; junction bases outside the gene matches: 7. The CDR3 length is 15 residues. CDR3 bases: TGCGCCAGCAGCGTGTCCGGGACAGGGTATGAAAAACTGTTTTTT. Encoded protein: CASSVSGTGYEKLFF.

CDR3 loop: CASRAGDSSGNTIYF. In nucleotides, the CDR3 is TGTGCCAGCAGGGCAGGGGACAGCTCTGGAAACACCATATATTTT. This chain joins TRBV6-5 and TRBJ1-3, with 7 positions matching TRBD1. Losses at the gene ends were 6 bases for V and 0 bases for J; bases not matched to a gene: 5. CDR1 is MNHEY and CDR2 is SVGAGI in the germline V gene. The CDR3 runs to 15 residues.

The V and J genes are TRBV18 and TRBJ2-3; 7 nucleotides align to TRBD2. CDR1 is KGHSH, CDR2 LQKENI, per germline. The CDR3 has 14 residues. J gave up 15 bases and V 3 bases, and 15 bases lay outside the gene matches. The CDR3 loop reads CASSPYLAAGEVYF. The CDR3 DNA follows: TGTGCCAGCTCACCTTACCTGGCGGCGGGAGAAGTCTATTTT.

CDR3 coding DNA: TGTGCCAGCAGCTCCGGACTAGCGGGAGCGTGGACATACGAGCAGTACTTC. This translates into CASSSGLAGAWTYEQYF. V is TRBV7-2 and J is TRBJ2-7; 13 positions agree with TRBD2. The germline V gene encodes CDR1 SGHTA and CDR2 FQGNSA. Trimming cost V 4 bases and J 4 bases; bases outside gene matches: 10. The CDR3 is 17 amino acids.

The chain couples TRBV5-1 to TRBJ2-2; the match to TRBD1 covers 9 bases. CDR1 and CDR2 (germline): SGHRS, YFSETQ. The CDR3 covers 15 residues. The V segment lost 7 bases and the J segment 5 bases; nucleotides outside the gene matches: 9. CDR3 loop: CASAPQGARTGELFF. CDR3 sequence (DNA): TGCGCCAGCGCCCCACAGGGGGCCCGGACCGGGGAGCTGTTTTTT.

The table lists this clone with a few counts. This chain uses TRBV9 with TRBJ2-2; D remains ambiguous. V dropped 0 bases and J dropped 6 bases, with 6 bases sitting between them. This CDR3 has 13 amino acids. Per the germline V gene, CDR1 is SGDLS and CDR2 is YYNGEE. CDR3 protein: CASSVVDSGELFF. The CDR3 bases are TGTGCCAGCAGCGTAGTAGACTCCGGGGAGCTGTTTTTT.

The chain recombines TRBV5-6 with TRBJ1-2; D remains ambiguous. CDR3 length: 12 amino acids. V dropped 0 bases and J dropped 10 bases, with 10 bases sitting between them. The germline V gene encodes CDR1 SGHDT and CDR2 YYEEEE. This chain's CDR3 is CASSLVDMVYTF. The CDR3 DNA reads TGTGCCAGCAGCTTGGTAGACATGGTCTACACCTTC. Full variable domain (remainder filled in from reference TRBV5-6 and TRBJ1-2): DAGVTQSPTHLIKTRGQQVTLRCSPKSGHDTVSWYQQALGQGPQFIFQYYEEEERQRGNFPDRFSGHQFPNYSSELNVNALLLGDSALYLCASSLVDMVYTFGSGTRLTVV.

The genes are TRBV11-3 and TRBJ2-7; D is unclear. The CDR3 spans 16 residues. CDR1 is SGHNT and CDR2 is YENEEA in the germline V gene. Trimming cost V 4 bases and J 2 bases, with 18 bases left between them. The CDR3 region is CASSSEAKTETYEQYF. The CDR3 DNA is TGTGCCAGCAGCTCCGAAGCAAAGACTGAAACCTACGAGCAGTACTTC.

The CDR3 nucleotides are TGTGCCAGTAGTAACCGGACTAGCGCCTTTTTCTCCTACGAGCAGTACTTC. Its protein product is CASSNRTSAFFSYEQYF. The V call is TRBV19, the J call TRBJ2-7; 9 positions agree with TRBD2. V lost 4 bases and J lost 0; bases outside the gene matches: 10. The CDR3 totals 17 residues. Germline CDR1 reads LNHDA; CDR2 reads SQIVND (reference sequence).

V is TRBV4-3 and J is TRBJ2-1; 8 nucleotides align to TRBD1. V was clipped by 3 bases and J by 2 bases; unmatched bases: 6. CDR1 LGHNA and CDR2 YSLEER come from the germline V gene. This CDR3 has 16 amino acids. In DNA, the CDR3 is TGCGCCAGCAGCCAGCCCACAGGGGGAACCTACAATGAGCAGTTCTTC. Translated, it gives CASSQPTGGTYNEQFF.

The chain employs TRBV19 and TRBJ1-6, with 7 bases identical to TRBD1. The CDR3 is 12 residues long. Per germline, CDR1 LNHDA and CDR2 SQIVND (reference sequence). Trimming at V came to 10 bases and at J to 6 bases, leaving 3 bases not matched to a gene. CDR3 amino acids: CATRDSNSPLHF. The CDR3 nucleotides read TGTGCCACTAGGGACAGTAATTCACCCCTCCACTTT.

The V call is TRBV7-6, the J call TRBJ2-3, with TRBD1 as a possible D gene (5 bases). The germline gives CDR1 SGHVS, CDR2 FNYEAQ. There are 13 residues in the CDR3. The V end was cut by 0 bases, the J end by 4 bases, with 5 bases between. The CDR3 is CASSLARADTQYF. In nucleotides, the CDR3 is TGTGCCAGCAGCTTAGCCAGGGCAGATACGCAGTATTTT. The whole variable domain, filled in from reference TRBV7-6 and TRBJ2-3, reads GAGVSQSPRYKVTKRGQDVALRCDPISGHVSLYWYRQALGQGPEFLTYFNYEAQQDKSGLPNDRFSAERPEGSISTLTIQRTEQRDSAMYRCASSLARADTQYFGPGTRLTVL.

This clone was seen a handful of times. This chain links TRBV5-1 with TRBJ1-1, with 7 bases identical to TRBD1. The CDR3 consists of 13 residues. The V gene's germline CDR1 is SGHRS and CDR2 YFSETQ. V was pared by 4 bases and J by 1 base, with 1 base of the junction left unmatched. The CDR3 here is CASSRDRNTEAFF. The CDR3 DNA reads TGCGCCAGCAGCAGGGACAGGAACACTGAAGCTTTCTTT. Complete variable domain (other parts from reference TRBV5-1 and TRBJ1-1): KAGVTQTPRYLIKTRGQQVTLSCSPISGHRSVSWYQQTPGQGLQFLFEYFSETQRNKGNFPGRFSGRQFSNSRSEMNVSTLELGDSALYLCASSRDRNTEAFFGQGTRLTVV.

This clone was recorded only once. The chain employs TRBV27 and TRBJ2-5; no clear D gene. The CDR3 is 13 residues long. The V end was cut by 6 bases, the J end by 0 bases, with 8 bases between. Looked up from germline, CDR1 is MNHEY and CDR2 is SMNVEV (reference sequence). The CDR3 bases are TGTGCCAGCAGCGACTCGTACCAAGAGACCCAGTACTTC. Translating gives CASSDSYQETQYF.

J is TRBJ2-2 and V is TRBV11-2; the match to TRBD2 covers 10 bases. Germline CDR1 reads SGHAT; CDR2 reads FQNNGV. V lost 2 bases, J lost 8 bases, and 8 bases stayed unmatched. The CDR3 consists of 16 residues. CDR3 bases: TGTGCCAGCAGCTTATTTACTAGCGGGACCAAGGGGGAGCTGTTTTTT. It codes for CASSLFTSGTKGELFF.

The chain combines TRBV5-1 with TRBJ1-6; TRBD1 matches 7 bases. The germline gives CDR1 SGHRS, CDR2 YFSETQ. The CDR3 contains 15 residues. Trimming at V came to 4 bases and at J to 3 bases, leaving 4 bases not matched to a gene. Written as DNA, the CDR3 is TGCGCCAGCAGCCTCCGGGACAGCTATAATTCACCCCTCCACTTT. It encodes CASSLRDSYNSPLHF.